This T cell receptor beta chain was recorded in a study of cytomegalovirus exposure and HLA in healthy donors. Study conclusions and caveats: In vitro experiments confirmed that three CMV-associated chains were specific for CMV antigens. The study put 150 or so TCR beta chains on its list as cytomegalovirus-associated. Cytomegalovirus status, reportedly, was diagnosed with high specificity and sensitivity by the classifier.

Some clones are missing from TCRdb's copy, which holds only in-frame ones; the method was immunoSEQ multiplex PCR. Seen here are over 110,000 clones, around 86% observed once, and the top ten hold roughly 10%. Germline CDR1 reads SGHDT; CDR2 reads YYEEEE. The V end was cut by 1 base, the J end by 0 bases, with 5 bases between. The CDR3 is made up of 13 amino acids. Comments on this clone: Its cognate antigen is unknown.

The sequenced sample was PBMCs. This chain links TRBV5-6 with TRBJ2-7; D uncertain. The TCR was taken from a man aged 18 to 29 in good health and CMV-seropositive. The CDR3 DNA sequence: TGTGCCAGCAGCTTGTCCAGCTCCTACGAGCAGTACTTC. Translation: CASSLSSSYEQYF.